This T cell receptor (beta chain) was identified in a study of regulatory T cells in long-lasting Graves disease. For TCR beta, libraries came from iRepertoire HTBI primers and Arm-PCR of CDR3 regions. TCRdb reanalysed the multiplex PCR reads using MiXCR and keeps one entry per CDR3 protein. The profile covers about 290,000 distinct CDR3 sequences, with 22% appearing a single time and about 61% taken by the ten largest. The CDR3 extends over 18 amino acids. V lost 3 bases and J lost 3, with 20 bases in between. Germline V gene lookup returns CDR1 LNHDA and CDR2 SQIVND (reference sequence). The time point: persistent/refractory GD, antithyroid drugs over 5 years with positive TRAb. Extracted RNA from PBMCs served as the source of the TCR library.

This clonotype originated in a female donor with Graves disease. The rearrangement uses TRBV19 and TRBJ2-2; D ambiguous. Specimen: peripheral blood mononuclear cells (PBMCs), collected when the disease was refractory, from a patient treated with antithyroid drugs. The CDR3 is CASSMNYWESTHTGELFF. CDR3 bases: TGTGCCAGTAGTATGAATTATTGGGAATCAACGCACACCGGGGAGCTGTTTTTT.